Listed below are T cell receptor beta chains from one sample, sequenced in a study of cytomegalovirus exposure and HLA in healthy donors. Clones were read by immunoSEQ multiplex PCR, and TCRdb kept only the in-frame ones, dropping some. Its table lists 56,000 or so clones. The material sequenced was PBMCs. Receptors originate from a middle-aged man in good health and CMV-seropositive. Both conserved end residues are part of each CDR3. The D gene is left open where the match is weak.

d_call: TRBD1
v_call: TRBV6-1
j_call: TRBJ1-6
cdr3_nt: TGTGCCAGCAGTGCCCGGGACAGCGATAATTCACCCCTCCACTTT
cdr3_aa: CASSARDSDNSPLHF

d_call: TRBD2
v_call: TRBV11-1
j_call: TRBJ2-2
cdr3_nt: TGTGCCAGCAGCTTACAAGCGGGAGGGGTCACCGGGGAGCTGTTTTTT
cdr3_aa: CASSLQAGGVTGELFF

d_call: TRBD1
v_call: TRBV9
j_call: TRBJ1-2
cdr3_nt: TGTGCCAGCAGCGCCGGGACAGGCCTAGTAGTCACCTTC
cdr3_aa: CASSAGTGLVVTF

d_call: NA
v_call: TRBV18
j_call: TRBJ2-1
cdr3_nt: TGTGCCAGCTCGCTCGGGGGCAATGAGCAGTTCTTC
cdr3_aa: CASSLGGNEQFF

d_call: TRBD1
v_call: TRBV7-2
j_call: TRBJ2-7
cdr3_nt: TGTGCCAGCAGCCAATCCGGGACAGTCAACGACGAGCAGTACTTC
cdr3_aa: CASSQSGTVNDEQYF

d_call: NA
v_call: TRBV6-6
j_call: TRBJ2-1
cdr3_nt: NA
cdr3_aa: CASSSSGLGRNEQFF

d_call: NA
v_call: TRBV5-4
j_call: TRBJ2-5
cdr3_nt: TGTGCCAGCACCCCTGGCAGGGACCAAGAGACCCAGTACTTC
cdr3_aa: CASTPGRDQETQYF

d_call: TRBD2
v_call: TRBV7-2
j_call: TRBJ2-7
cdr3_nt: TGTGCCAGCAGCTTAGTTCCGGGAGGGCCCCATATGCAGTACTTC
cdr3_aa: CASSLVPGGPHMQYF

d_call: NA
v_call: TRBV30
j_call: TRBJ1-4
cdr3_nt: TGTGCCTGGAGTGATGAGGCCGCAACTAATGAAAAACTGTTTTTT
cdr3_aa: CAWSDEAATNEKLFF

d_call: NA
v_call: TRBV30
j_call: TRBJ1-4
cdr3_nt: TGTGCCTGGAGTGTACAGGCCGAAAATGAAAAACTGTTTTTT
cdr3_aa: CAWSVQAENEKLFF

d_call: NA
v_call: TRBV6-1
j_call: TRBJ2-1
cdr3_nt: TGTGCCAGCAGTGGGGTGGGGAGCGGCGGGCAGTTCTTC
cdr3_aa: CASSGVGSGGQFF

d_call: NA
v_call: TRBV11-2
j_call: TRBJ2-5
cdr3_nt: TGTGCCAGCAGCTTAGAGCTGGCAGTCGAGACCCAGTACTTC
cdr3_aa: CASSLELAVETQYF

d_call: NA
v_call: TRBV27
j_call: TRBJ2-1
cdr3_nt: TGTGCCAGCAGAAGGACTCTCGACTCCTACAATGAGCAGTTCTTC
cdr3_aa: CASRRTLDSYNEQFF

d_call: TRBD1
v_call: TRBV6-5
j_call: TRBJ1-6
cdr3_nt: TGTGCCAGCAGGCTGACAGGGTTTAATTCACCCCTCCACTTT
cdr3_aa: CASRLTGFNSPLHF

d_call: NA
v_call: TRBV7-9
j_call: TRBJ1-6
cdr3_nt: TGTGCCAGCAGCTTCTACAGGGAATCTAATTCACCCCTCCACTTT
cdr3_aa: CASSFYRESNSPLHF

d_call: NA
v_call: TRBV7-2
j_call: TRBJ1-1
cdr3_nt: TGTGCCAGCAGCCTACGACAGACTGAAGCTTTCTTT
cdr3_aa: CASSLRQTEAFF

d_call: TRBD2
v_call: TRBV15
j_call: TRBJ2-4
cdr3_nt: TGTGCCACCAGCCCGGGGGGAAAAGGGGTAAACATTCAGTACTTC
cdr3_aa: CATSPGGKGVNIQYF

d_call: NA
v_call: TRBV9
j_call: TRBJ1-1
cdr3_nt: TGTGCCAGCAGCAGCAAATTTAACACTGAAGCTTTCTTT
cdr3_aa: CASSSKFNTEAFF

d_call: NA
v_call: TRBV29-1
j_call: TRBJ1-2
cdr3_nt: TGCAGCGACCTACCAGGTGCCGTGAACTATGGCTACACCTTC
cdr3_aa: CSDLPGAVNYGYTF

d_call: TRBD2
v_call: TRBV13
j_call: TRBJ2-1
cdr3_nt: TGTGCCAGCAGCTCCCCGACTAGCAGAAATGAGCAGTTCTTC
cdr3_aa: CASSSPTSRNEQFF

d_call: TRBD2
v_call: TRBV11-2
j_call: TRBJ2-7
cdr3_nt: TGTGCCAGCAGCTTACTAGCGGGAGGCTCCGAGCAGTACTTC
cdr3_aa: CASSLLAGGSEQYF

d_call: TRBD1
v_call: TRBV4-1
j_call: TRBJ1-5
cdr3_nt: TGCGCCAGCAGCCAAGGGACAGGGAATTATCAGCCCCAGCATTTT
cdr3_aa: CASSQGTGNYQPQHF

d_call: NA
v_call: TRBV28
j_call: TRBJ2-7
cdr3_nt: TGTGCCAGCGGAGACCTTTACGAGCAGTACTTC
cdr3_aa: CASGDLYEQYF

d_call: TRBD2
v_call: TRBV6-6
j_call: TRBJ2-1
cdr3_nt: TGTGCCAGCAGCAGCACTAGCGGGGGGCCCCCGCGTGTCTTC
cdr3_aa: CASSSTSGGPPRVF

d_call: TRBD1
v_call: TRBV6-5
j_call: TRBJ2-1
cdr3_nt: TGTGCCAGCTCCCAGGACAGGGACAATGAGCAGTTCTTC
cdr3_aa: CASSQDRDNEQFF

d_call: NA
v_call: TRBV6-5
j_call: TRBJ2-7
cdr3_nt: TGTGCCAGCCGCGGAATTGCGCCCCCCTACGAGCAGTACTTC
cdr3_aa: CASRGIAPPYEQYF

d_call: NA
v_call: TRBV7-9
j_call: TRBJ2-3
cdr3_nt: TGTGCCAGCAGCTCAGACGAGCGGGTCAGCACAGATACGCAGTATTTT
cdr3_aa: CASSSDERVSTDTQYF

d_call: TRBD1
v_call: TRBV5-1
j_call: TRBJ2-7
cdr3_nt: TGCGCCAGCCCGGGACAGGGGAGGAACGAGCAGTACTTC
cdr3_aa: CASPGQGRNEQYF

d_call: TRBD1
v_call: TRBV28
j_call: TRBJ1-2
cdr3_nt: TGTGCCAGCAGTCAGGGGACAGGGAATGGCTACACCTTC
cdr3_aa: CASSQGTGNGYTF

d_call: TRBD1
v_call: TRBV4-2
j_call: TRBJ2-2
cdr3_nt: TGTGCCAGCAGCCGGACAGGGAGGACCGGGGAGCTGTTTTTT
cdr3_aa: CASSRTGRTGELFF

d_call: TRBD2
v_call: TRBV19
j_call: TRBJ2-3
cdr3_nt: TGTGCCAGTAGTATAGGACTAGCGGGAATCACAGATACGCAGTATTTT
cdr3_aa: CASSIGLAGITDTQYF

d_call: TRBD2
v_call: TRBV10-1
j_call: TRBJ2-3
cdr3_nt: TGCGCCAGCAGTGAGTCTCTAGCGGGAGGAATGGCAGATACGCAGTATTTT
cdr3_aa: CASSESLAGGMADTQYF

d_call: TRBD1
v_call: TRBV4-3
j_call: TRBJ1-1
cdr3_nt: TGCGCCAGCAGCCCAGGGGGGCAGCCGAACACTGAAGCTTTCTTT
cdr3_aa: CASSPGGQPNTEAFF

d_call: TRBD2
v_call: TRBV9
j_call: TRBJ2-1
cdr3_nt: TGTGCCAGCAGCGTAGGGACTAGAGCTTACAATGAGCAGTTCTTC
cdr3_aa: CASSVGTRAYNEQFF

d_call: NA
v_call: TRBV10-3
j_call: TRBJ1-3
cdr3_nt: TGTGCCATCAACCGAGGGCCGGACTCTGGAAACACCATATATTTT
cdr3_aa: CAINRGPDSGNTIYF

d_call: NA
v_call: TRBV28
j_call: TRBJ2-1
cdr3_nt: TGTGCCAGCAGTTCCCCCCCCCAGGGGCTTAATGAGCAGTTCTTC
cdr3_aa: CASSSPPQGLNEQFF

d_call: TRBD2
v_call: TRBV25-1
j_call: TRBJ2-3
cdr3_nt: TGTGCCACTTCTAGCGGGGCTAGCACAGATACGCAGTATTTT
cdr3_aa: CATSSGASTDTQYF

d_call: TRBD2
v_call: TRBV7-9
j_call: TRBJ2-3
cdr3_nt: TGTGCCAGCATCTGGGAGGGTGGCACAGATACGCAGTATTTT
cdr3_aa: CASIWEGGTDTQYF

d_call: TRBD2
v_call: TRBV7-2
j_call: TRBJ2-7
cdr3_nt: TGTGCCAGCAGCTTAGTCGGGGGGGCCTACGAGCAGTACTTC
cdr3_aa: CASSLVGGAYEQYF

d_call: TRBD1
v_call: TRBV29-1
j_call: TRBJ2-7
cdr3_nt: TGCAGCGTTGCCCCGGGACAGGGCTCCTACGAGCAGTACTTC
cdr3_aa: CSVAPGQGSYEQYF

d_call: TRBD1
v_call: TRBV11-1
j_call: TRBJ1-1
cdr3_nt: TGTGCCAGCAGCCCCCACAGGGGACGAAACACTGAAGCTTTCTTT
cdr3_aa: CASSPHRGRNTEAFF

d_call: TRBD1
v_call: TRBV18
j_call: TRBJ1-2
cdr3_nt: TGTGCCAGCTTCGGGGGACAGGGTTTCGTTTATGGCTACACCTTC
cdr3_aa: CASFGGQGFVYGYTF